Listed here is a single T cell receptor beta chain. Sequencing used immunoSEQ multiplex PCR; TCRdb keeps in-frame clones, though not all of them. The table shows 100,000 to 130,000 clones, with over 80% occurring only once. These data come from a study of T cell responses to AZD1222 COVID-19 vaccine. From germline, CDR1 is SNHLY and CDR2 FYNNEI. V lost 6 bases, J lost 2 bases, and 0 bases stayed unmatched. This CDR3 has 14 residues. The receptor's source is an adult who received the AZD1222 COVID-19 vaccine. The rearrangement links TRBV2 to TRBJ1-3, with TRBD1 matching 11 bases. Sequenced here: peripheral blood, sampled 28 days after the second AZD1222 dose. CDR3 DNA: TGTGCCAGCAGGGGACAGGGGGCTGGAAACACCATATATTTT. Its protein product is CASRGQGAGNTIYF.